This TCR beta chain emerged from a study of blood T cell repertoires in COVID-19. Overall study context: Acute-phase and convalescent COVID-19 samples originated in the United States, Italy and Spain. PBMCs, B-cell-depleted T cells, or T cells were the source of the cDNA or gDNA that made up the material.

The CDR3 totals 19 residues. V lost 2 bases, J lost 13 bases, and 36 bases lay in between. CDR1 and CDR2 (germline): LNHDA, SQIVND (reference sequence). Original methodology: Quantification of nucleated cells was approximated via reference gene primer amplification. Sequencing was performed with immunoSEQ multiplex PCR; in TCRdb, only in-frame clones are kept and a portion is missing. V, J and clone size derive from that table, while D and trimming were established from the DNA sequence. Among tens of thousands of clones, 86% were seen once, and the ten largest hold 17%. The V gene is TRBV19, the J gene TRBJ2-7; D may be TRBD1 (6 bases). This TCR derives from a man older than 75 in a cohort sampled during active COVID-19. Sequenced material: peripheral blood. This CDR3 reads CASSINQGSPKPPSLGPYV. CDR3 nucleotides: TGTGCCAGTAGTATAAATCAGGGGTCCCCTAAACCGCCCTCATTAGGTCCCTACGTC.